This T cell receptor (beta chain) comes out of a study of CD8 T cells in Susac syndrome. Study-wide context: Intravenous immunoglobulin alone or corticosteroids were being given to patients with Susac syndrome at blood draw, unless they were therapy-naive.

Looked up from germline, CDR1 is SGHRS and CDR2 is YFSETQ. V was pared by 3 bases and J by 0 bases, with 10 bases between. The CDR3 spans 15 residues. Roughly 0.45 to 1 ug RNA was reverse transcribed with random hexamers. TCRdb fed the immunoSEQ multiplex PCR reads into MiXCR, producing one record per CDR3 protein. The sample has fewer than 150,000 distinct CDR3 sequences; just under 95% are singletons. This receptor was identified in a human donor with Susac syndrome. The chain combines TRBV5-1 with TRBJ1-5; the D gene is possibly TRBD1 (5 bases). The sample taken for sequencing was CD8+ T cells from PBMCs. The CDR3, as DNA: TGCGCCAGCAGCTACTCGGGGGTTAGCAATCAGCCCCAGCATTTT. It translates to CASSYSGVSNQPQHF.